This passage covers 28 T cell receptor beta chains from one sample sequenced in a study of cytomegalovirus exposure and HLA in healthy donors. The PCR contained 60 Vbeta and 13 Jbeta primers. The repertoire was sequenced with immunoSEQ multiplex PCR; TCRdb's copy has only in-frame clones and lacks some. The sample includes 190,000 or so clones, around 83% of them seen just once. The sequencing sample was made of PBMCs. The origin of the receptors is a woman aged 45-65 years in good health and CMV-seropositive.

This clone has just a few counts. This chain joins TRBV5-1 and TRBJ2-7; D is possibly TRBD1 (6 bases). Trimming took off 4 bases at V and 3 bases at J, with 20 bases between the two ends. Germline CDR1 reads SGHRS; CDR2 reads YFSETQ. This CDR3 region has 16 residues. For the CDR3, the DNA is TGCGCCAGCAGCCCTGAGGTGACAAAGGGGGACTACGAGCAGTACTTC. Residues: CASSPEVTKGDYEQYF. Full variable domain (missing parts from reference TRBV5-1 and TRBJ2-7): KAGVTQTPRYLIKTRGQQVTLSCSPISGHRSVSWYQQTPGQGLQFLFEYFSETQRNKGNFPGRFSGRQFSNSRSEMNVSTLELGDSALYLCASSPEVTKGDYEQYFGPGTRLTVT.

J is TRBJ1-2 and V is TRBV2, with 8 bases identical to TRBD1. The V gene end was trimmed by 4 bases and the J gene end by 7 bases; junction bases not matched to a gene: 11. CDR1 is SNHLY, CDR2 FYNNEI, per germline. The CDR3 extends over 15 amino acids. The CDR3 loop is CASSVQGEVLSGYTF. The CDR3 DNA is TGTGCCAGCAGTGTACAGGGGGAGGTTTTAAGTGGCTACACCTTC.

This sequence joins TRBV19 and TRBJ1-1; D gene uncertain. The CDR3 covers 15 residues. V lost 3 bases, J lost 2 bases, and 13 bases lay in between. Germline-derived CDR1 and CDR2 are LNHDA and SQIVND (reference sequence). As DNA, the CDR3 is TGTGCCAGTAGTATGGACGGTGAGGGAAACACTGAAGCTTTCTTT. Protein sequence: CASSMDGEGNTEAFF. The entire variable domain, with the rest obtained from reference TRBV19 and TRBJ1-1, is as follows: DGGITQSPKYLFRKEGQNVTLSCEQNLNHDAMYWYRQDPGQGLRLIYYSQIVNDFQKGDIAEGYSVSREKKESFPLTVTSAQKNPTAFYLCASSMDGEGNTEAFFGQGTRLTVV.

This clone was counted only a few times. The chain joins TRBV5-1 to TRBJ2-7; 8 nucleotides agree with TRBD1. The germline V gene has CDR1 SGHRS and CDR2 YFSETQ. The CDR3 has 13 amino acids. The ends lost 4 bases at V and 5 bases at J; junction bases unmatched: 5. CDR3 region: CASSIRGPHEQYF. The CDR3 nucleotides are TGCGCCAGCAGCATCAGGGGGCCCCACGAGCAGTACTTC.

The chain has TRBV29-1 and TRBJ2-7, with 11 nucleotides matching TRBD1. The CDR3 extends over 14 amino acids. The ends lost 7 bases at V and 5 bases at J; junction bases unmatched: 10. From germline, CDR1 is SQVTM and CDR2 ANQGSEA. CDR3 sequence reads: CSAMGQGGFHEQYF. CDR3 in DNA: TGCAGCGCCATGGGACAGGGGGGATTCCACGAGCAGTACTTC.

The chain recombines TRBV7-9 with TRBJ2-7, with 7 bases identical to TRBD1. The CDR3 contains 13 residues. V dropped 10 bases and J dropped 6; count of bases not matched to a gene: 12. Germline V gives CDR1 SEHNR, CDR2 FQNEAQ (reference sequence). The CDR3 DNA follows: TGTGCCACCGAAGACAGGGAGCGTCGCGAGCAGTACTTC. This codes for CATEDRERREQYF.

There are a few counts of this clone. The chain joins TRBV4-3 to TRBJ1-5, with D unclear. V dropped 0 bases and J dropped 7 bases, with 10 bases sitting between them. The length of the CDR3 is 14 residues. Germline V lookup: CDR1 LGHNA, CDR2 YSLEER. CDR3 residues: CASSQDIQAQPQHF. As DNA, the CDR3 is TGCGCCAGCAGCCAAGATATTCAGGCCCAGCCCCAGCATTTT.

This chain links TRBV6-5 with TRBJ1-1; no firm D call. CDR3 size: 13 residues. The ends were cut back, 1 base at V and 3 bases at J, with 6 bases in the middle. Germline CDR1 reads MNHEY; CDR2 reads SVGAGI. The DNA of the CDR3 is TGTGCCAGCAGTTACTGGCAAGACACTGAAGCTTTCTTT. Its translation is CASSYWQDTEAFF.

The J gene is TRBJ1-5, the V gene TRBV4-2; TRBD1 agrees at 8 bases. Looked up from germline, CDR1 is LGHNA and CDR2 is YNFKEQ. This CDR3 spans 16 amino acids. The V and J ends lost 3 bases and 2 bases, in that order; junction bases with no gene match: 6. The CDR3 nucleotides read TGTGCCAGCAGCCATGAACAGGGGGAAGGCAATCAGCCCCAGCATTTT. This codes for CASSHEQGEGNQPQHF.

The chain carries TRBV2 and TRBJ1-1, with 7 bases aligning to TRBD1. J gave up 4 bases and V 4 bases, and 6 bases lay outside the gene matches. There are 14 residues in the CDR3. CDR1 and CDR2 (germline): SNHLY, FYNNEI. The CDR3 DNA sequence: TGTGCCAGCAGTGTCGACAGGGCCAGCACTGAAGCTTTCTTT. Translation gives CASSVDRASTEAFF. Together with reference TRBV2 and TRBJ1-1, the CDR3 gives the full variable domain: EPEVTQTPSHQVTQMGQEVILRCVPISNHLYFYWYRQILGQKVEFLVSFYNNEISEKSEIFDDQFSVERPDGSNFTLKIRSTKLEDSAMYFCASSVDRASTEAFFGQGTRLTVV.

V and J are TRBV6-1 and TRBJ1-2; 9 nucleotides match TRBD1. This CDR3 has 13 residues. The germline gives CDR1 MNHNS, CDR2 SASEGT. J lost 7 bases, V lost 5 bases, and 5 bases had no gene match. The CDR3 loop reads CASSNTGGRGYTF. CDR3 DNA: TGTGCCAGCAGTAATACAGGGGGCCGTGGCTACACCTTC.

V is TRBV7-9 and J is TRBJ1-2, with unresolved D. Germline loops: CDR1 SEHNR, CDR2 FQNEAQ (reference sequence). This CDR3 has 15 amino acids. V was shortened by 5 bases and J by 7 bases, with 20 bases between the two germline ends. The DNA for the CDR3 is TGTGCCAGCAGCCACCAGACATTTAGGATTGGTGGCTACACCTTC. The encoded protein is CASSHQTFRIGGYTF.

The chain employs TRBV28 and TRBJ2-7; D uncertain. The CDR3 sequence is 13 residues long. Per the germline V gene, CDR1 is MDHEN and CDR2 is SYDVKM. V lost 1 base and J lost 5, with 9 bases in between. The CDR3 sequence is CASSLFGRNEQYF. The CDR3 bases are TGTGCCAGCAGTTTATTCGGCAGGAACGAGCAGTACTTC.

The CDR3 reads CASSLRTANNSPLHF. CDR3 DNA sequence: TGCGCCAGCAGCTTGCGGACAGCCAATAATTCACCCCTCCACTTT. This chain connects TRBV5-1 to TRBJ1-6, with a possible D match to TRBD1 (6 bases). The CDR3 length is 15 residues. CDR1 SGHRS and CDR2 YFSETQ come from the germline V gene. V lost 1 base to trimming and J lost 5 bases, with 10 bases between them.

This clone was observed a few times. V is TRBV4-1 and J is TRBJ2-2; 8 bases map to TRBD1. The CDR3 totals 17 residues. CDR1 and CDR2 (germline): MGHRA, YSYEKL. With 4 bases clipped from V and 4 bases from J, the junction kept 11 bases outside the gene matches. The CDR3 region is CASSRWGGQGPTGELFF. The DNA for the CDR3 is TGCGCCAGCAGCCGTTGGGGCGGACAGGGACCCACCGGGGAGCTGTTTTTT.

The V gene is TRBV9, the J gene TRBJ1-2; D is undetermined. Between the trimmed V and J ends, which lost 0 bases and 0 bases, there was a span of 9 bases. CDR1 is SGDLS and CDR2 is YYNGEE in the germline V gene. The length of the CDR3 is 15 residues. The CDR3 region is CASSVGTGANYGYTF. In DNA form, the CDR3 reads TGTGCCAGCAGCGTAGGCACCGGAGCTAACTATGGCTACACCTTC.

This clone has more than one count but fewer than ten. This rearrangement joins TRBV7-9 to TRBJ1-1; the D gene is possibly TRBD1 (5 bases). The germline V gene encodes CDR1 SEHNR and CDR2 FQNEAQ (reference sequence). This CDR3 region has 13 residues. V shed 7 bases and J shed 5 bases, with 14 bases lying between them. CDR3 region: CASNPLGGTEAFF. The CDR3 nucleotides read TGTGCCAGCAACCCCCTCGGGGGAACTGAAGCTTTCTTT.

This sequence joins TRBV19 and TRBJ2-6; the D gene is possibly TRBD1 (5 bases). The CDR3 has 16 amino acids. Trimming left V 3 bases short and J 9 bases short, with 18 bases between. Looked up from germline, CDR1 is LNHDA and CDR2 is SQIVND (reference sequence). For the CDR3, the DNA is TGTGCCAGTAGTATTTCTGCAGGTGGGGCGATCAACGTCCTGACTTTC. Protein: CASSISAGGAINVLTF.

The rearrangement joins TRBV7-6 to TRBJ1-3, with a possible D match to TRBD1 (6 bases). V dropped 5 bases and J dropped 4 bases, with 9 bases sitting between them. The CDR3 is 13 residues long. Per germline, CDR1 SGHVS and CDR2 FNYEAQ. Here the CDR3 reads CASSTGQGNTIYF. The CDR3 bases are TGTGCCAGCAGCACCGGACAGGGAAACACCATATATTTT. Variable domain in full (rest from reference TRBV7-6 and TRBJ1-3): GAGVSQSPRYKVTKRGQDVALRCDPISGHVSLYWYRQALGQGPEFLTYFNYEAQQDKSGLPNDRFSAERPEGSISTLTIQRTEQRDSAMYRCASSTGQGNTIYFGEGSWLTVV.

V and J are TRBV28 and TRBJ2-7; TRBD1 is a possible D gene (6 bases). Germline V gene sequence: CDR1 MDHEN, CDR2 SYDVKM. The CDR3 contains 14 residues. V lost 1 base and J 2 bases, leaving 9 bases between the germline ends. The CDR3 loop is CASSLLSGAYEQYF. The CDR3 nucleotides are TGTGCCAGCAGTTTATTATCAGGGGCCTACGAGCAGTACTTC.

The genes are TRBV18 and TRBJ1-6, with TRBD1 identical over 7 bases. The germline V gene has CDR1 KGHSH and CDR2 LQKENI. This CDR3 contains 14 residues. The V gene end was trimmed by 8 bases and the J gene end by 6 bases; junction bases not matched to a gene: 7. The CDR3 DNA reads as TGTGCCAGCCGGACCGGGACAGCTAATTCACCCCTCCACTTT. This sequence encodes CASRTGTANSPLHF.

This sequence joins TRBV11-2 and TRBJ1-4; 7 bases are a match to TRBD1. This CDR3 comprises 16 residues. Germline-derived CDR1 and CDR2 are SGHAT and FQNNGV. V trimming: 5 bases; J trimming: 8 bases; junction bases outside the gene matches: 14. The chain's CDR3 is CASSPASGTELEKLFF. The CDR3 coding sequence is TGTGCCAGCAGCCCCGCTTCCGGGACAGAGTTAGAAAAACTGTTTTTT.

The chain is built from TRBV27 and TRBJ1-1; 7 bases map to TRBD1. The CDR3 is made up of 14 amino acids. V lost 6 bases, J lost 4 bases, and 8 bases stayed unmatched. CDR1 and CDR2 (germline): MNHEY, SMNVEV (reference sequence). CDR3: CASRRDSLGTEAFF. The CDR3 bases are TGTGCCAGCAGGAGGGACAGCCTGGGCACTGAAGCTTTCTTT.

The chain has TRBV5-1 and TRBJ1-1; D is possibly TRBD1 (5 bases). Germline V lookup: CDR1 SGHRS, CDR2 YFSETQ. The CDR3 extends over 15 amino acids. The V end was cut by 3 bases, the J end by 3 bases, with 15 bases between. Here the CDR3 reads CASSWTGLGDTEAFF. The CDR3 coding sequence is TGCGCCAGCAGCTGGACGGGACTGGGGGACACTGAAGCTTTCTTT. Full variable domain (rest looked up from reference TRBV5-1 and TRBJ1-1): KAGVTQTPRYLIKTRGQQVTLSCSPISGHRSVSWYQQTPGQGLQFLFEYFSETQRNKGNFPGRFSGRQFSNSRSEMNVSTLELGDSALYLCASSWTGLGDTEAFFGQGTRLTVV.

This clone was detected only once. The chain is built from TRBV5-4 and TRBJ2-2, with 8 bases lining up with TRBD1. Germline V gene lookup returns CDR1 SGHNT and CDR2 YYREEE (reference sequence). The CDR3 contains 14 residues. V shed 7 bases and J 2 bases; nucleotides not matched to a gene: 4. The CDR3 DNA follows: TGTGCCAGCTATGGACAGGGAAACACCGGGGAGCTGTTTTTT. It codes for CASYGQGNTGELFF. The variable domain in full, with the rest retrieved from reference TRBV5-4 and TRBJ2-2, is ETGVTQSPTHLIKTRGQQVTLRCSSQSGHNTVSWYQQALGQGPQFIFQYYREEENGRGNFPPRFSGLQFPNYSSELNVNALELDDSALYLCASYGQGNTGELFFGEGSRLTVL.

This chain links TRBV11-1 with TRBJ2-7; 9 positions agree with TRBD2. V shed 2 bases and J 1 base; nucleotides not matched to a gene: 9. Germline values: CDR1 SGHAT, CDR2 FQDESV (reference sequence). This CDR3 spans 17 amino acids. The CDR3 spells CASSLYGGGASSYEQYF. Here the CDR3 DNA reads TGTGCCAGCAGCTTATACGGCGGGGGGGCGTCTTCCTACGAGCAGTACTTC.

The chain is built from TRBV6-6 and TRBJ1-6; D uncertain. Trimming removed 2 bases at V and 8 bases at J, with 13 bases between. This CDR3 has 15 amino acids. Germline CDR1 and CDR2: MNHNY and SVGAGI (reference sequence). The DNA of the CDR3 is TGTGCCAGCAGTTACAGAGGCTATTGGGATTCACCCCTCCACTTT. Protein: CASSYRGYWDSPLHF.

This clone came up a few times. The gene calls are TRBV5-4 and TRBJ2-7, with 7 bases fitting TRBD2. The CDR3 sequence is 14 residues long. Germline V gene data show CDR1 as SGHNT and CDR2 as YYREEE (reference sequence). Trimming cost V 1 base and J 0 bases; bases outside gene matches: 1. CDR3 nucleotide sequence: TGTGCCAGCAGCTTGACTAGCGTCTCCTACGAGCAGTACTTC. This codes for CASSLTSVSYEQYF. Using reference TRBV5-4 and TRBJ2-7 for the parts outside the CDR3, the full variable domain is ETGVTQSPTHLIKTRGQQVTLRCSSQSGHNTVSWYQQALGQGPQFIFQYYREEENGRGNFPPRFSGLQFPNYSSELNVNALELDDSALYLCASSLTSVSYEQYFGPGTRLTVT.